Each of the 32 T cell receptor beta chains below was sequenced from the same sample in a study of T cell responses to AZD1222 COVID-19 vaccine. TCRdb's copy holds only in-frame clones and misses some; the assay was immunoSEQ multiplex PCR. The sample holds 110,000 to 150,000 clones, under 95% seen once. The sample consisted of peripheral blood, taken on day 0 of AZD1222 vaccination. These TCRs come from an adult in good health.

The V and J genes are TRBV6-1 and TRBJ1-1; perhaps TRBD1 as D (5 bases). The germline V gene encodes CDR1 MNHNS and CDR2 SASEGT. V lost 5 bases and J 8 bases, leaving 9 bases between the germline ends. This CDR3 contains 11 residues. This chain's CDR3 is CASSLRTEAFF. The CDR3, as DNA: TGTGCCAGCAGTCTGCGGACAGAAGCTTTCTTT.

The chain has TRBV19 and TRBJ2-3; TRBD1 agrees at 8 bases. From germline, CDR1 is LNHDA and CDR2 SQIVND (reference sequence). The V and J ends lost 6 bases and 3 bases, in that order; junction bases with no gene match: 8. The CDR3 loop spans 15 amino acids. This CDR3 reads CASREGQVRTDTQYF. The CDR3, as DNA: TGTGCCAGTAGGGAGGGACAGGTTCGGACAGATACGCAGTATTTT.

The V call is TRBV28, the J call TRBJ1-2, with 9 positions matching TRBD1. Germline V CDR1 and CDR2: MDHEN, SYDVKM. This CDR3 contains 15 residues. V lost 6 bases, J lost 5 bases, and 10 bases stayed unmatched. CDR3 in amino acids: CASSLGDREGYGYTF. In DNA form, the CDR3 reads TGTGCCAGCAGCCTCGGGGACAGGGAAGGTTATGGCTACACCTTC.

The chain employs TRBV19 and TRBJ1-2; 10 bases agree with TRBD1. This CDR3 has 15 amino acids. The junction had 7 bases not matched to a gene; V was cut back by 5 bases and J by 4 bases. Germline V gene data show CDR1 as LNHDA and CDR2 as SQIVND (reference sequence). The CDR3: CASSPRTGGAYGYTF. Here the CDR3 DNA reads TGTGCCAGTAGTCCACGGACAGGGGGAGCCTATGGCTACACCTTC. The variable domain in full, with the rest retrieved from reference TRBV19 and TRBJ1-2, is DGGITQSPKYLFRKEGQNVTLSCEQNLNHDAMYWYRQDPGQGLRLIYYSQIVNDFQKGDIAEGYSVSREKKESFPLTVTSAQKNPTAFYLCASSPRTGGAYGYTFGSGTRLTVV.

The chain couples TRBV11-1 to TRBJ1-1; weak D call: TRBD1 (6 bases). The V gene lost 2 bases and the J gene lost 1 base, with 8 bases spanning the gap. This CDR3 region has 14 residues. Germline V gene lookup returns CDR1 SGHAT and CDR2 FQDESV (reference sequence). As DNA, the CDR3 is TGTGCCAGCAGCTTATGGGGACAGAACACTGAAGCTTTCTTT. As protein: CASSLWGQNTEAFF. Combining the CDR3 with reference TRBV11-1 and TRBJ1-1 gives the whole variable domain EAEVAQSPRYKITEKSQAVAFWCDPISGHATLYWYRQILGQGPELLVQFQDESVVDDSQLPKDRFSAERLKGVDSTLKIQPAELGDSAMYLCASSLWGQNTEAFFGQGTRLTVV.

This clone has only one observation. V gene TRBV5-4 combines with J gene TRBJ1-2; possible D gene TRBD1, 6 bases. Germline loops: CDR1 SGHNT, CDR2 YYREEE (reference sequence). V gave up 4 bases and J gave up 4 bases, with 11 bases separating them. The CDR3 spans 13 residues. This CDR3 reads CASSLQGPYGYTF. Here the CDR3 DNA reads TGTGCCAGCAGCCTACAGGGTCCCTATGGCTACACCTTC.

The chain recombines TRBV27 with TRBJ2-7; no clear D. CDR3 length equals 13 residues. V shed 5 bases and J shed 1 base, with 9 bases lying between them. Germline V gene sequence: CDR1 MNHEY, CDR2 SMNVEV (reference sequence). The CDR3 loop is CASSPLESYEQYF. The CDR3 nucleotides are TGTGCCAGCAGTCCATTGGAGTCCTACGAGCAGTACTTC.

The CDR3 DNA sequence: TGTGCCAGCAGCTTAGCATCGGGGGCCGGGGAGCAGTACTTC. It codes for CASSLASGAGEQYF. This sequence joins TRBV7-2 and TRBJ2-7; the D gene could be TRBD1 or TRBD2 (6 bases each). V lost 0 bases and J 7 bases, leaving 13 bases between the germline ends. The germline V gene encodes CDR1 SGHTA and CDR2 FQGNSA. This CDR3 has 14 residues.

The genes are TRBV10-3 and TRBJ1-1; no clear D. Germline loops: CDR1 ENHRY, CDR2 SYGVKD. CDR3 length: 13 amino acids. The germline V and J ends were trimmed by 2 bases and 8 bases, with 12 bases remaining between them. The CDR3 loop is CAISEQVTGEAFF. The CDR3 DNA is TGTGCCATCAGTGAGCAGGTGACGGGGGAAGCTTTCTTT.

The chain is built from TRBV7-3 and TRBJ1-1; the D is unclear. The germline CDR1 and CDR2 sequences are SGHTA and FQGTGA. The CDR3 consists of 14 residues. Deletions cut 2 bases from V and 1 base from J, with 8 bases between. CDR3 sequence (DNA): TGTGCCAGCAGCTTATTAAGCAGGAACACTGAAGCTTTCTTT. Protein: CASSLLSRNTEAFF.

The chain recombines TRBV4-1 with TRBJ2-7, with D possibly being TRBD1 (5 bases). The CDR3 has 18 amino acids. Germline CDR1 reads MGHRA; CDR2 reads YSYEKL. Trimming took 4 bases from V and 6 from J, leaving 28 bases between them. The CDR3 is CASSPYQGRAGFTGEQYF. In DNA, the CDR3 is TGCGCCAGCAGCCCATATCAAGGCAGGGCTGGTTTTACAGGCGAGCAGTACTTC.

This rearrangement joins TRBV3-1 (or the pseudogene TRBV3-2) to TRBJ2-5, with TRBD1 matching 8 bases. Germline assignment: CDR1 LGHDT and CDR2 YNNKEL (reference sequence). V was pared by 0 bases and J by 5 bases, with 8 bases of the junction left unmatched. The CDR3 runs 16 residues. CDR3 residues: CASSQDLRGRGETQYF. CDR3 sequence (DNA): TGTGCCAGCAGCCAAGATCTCAGGGGGCGCGGGGAGACCCAGTACTTC.

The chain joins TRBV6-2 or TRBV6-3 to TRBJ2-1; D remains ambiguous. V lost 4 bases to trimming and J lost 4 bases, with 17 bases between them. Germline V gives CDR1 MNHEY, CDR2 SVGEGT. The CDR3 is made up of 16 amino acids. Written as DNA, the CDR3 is TGTGCCAGCAGTTCCCCCTTCCGACAACCATACAATGAGCAGTTCTTC. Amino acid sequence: CASSSPFRQPYNEQFF.

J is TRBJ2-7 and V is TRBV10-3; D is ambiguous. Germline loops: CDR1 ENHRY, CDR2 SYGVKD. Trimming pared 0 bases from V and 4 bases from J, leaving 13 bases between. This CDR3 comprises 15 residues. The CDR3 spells CAISESRDITYEQYF. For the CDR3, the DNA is TGTGCCATCAGTGAGTCGAGAGACATTACATACGAGCAGTACTTC.

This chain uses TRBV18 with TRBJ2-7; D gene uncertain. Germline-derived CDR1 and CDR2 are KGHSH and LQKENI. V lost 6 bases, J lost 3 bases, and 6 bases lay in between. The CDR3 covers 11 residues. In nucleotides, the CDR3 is TGTGCCAGCTCCACGAGCTACGAGCAGTACTTC. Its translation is CASSTSYEQYF. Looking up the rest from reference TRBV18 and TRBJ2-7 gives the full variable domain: NAGVMQNPRHLVRRRGQEARLRCSPMKGHSHVYWYRQLPEEGLKFMVYLQKENIIDESGMPKERFSAEFPKEGPSILRIQQVVRGDSAAYFCASSTSYEQYFGPGTRLTVT.

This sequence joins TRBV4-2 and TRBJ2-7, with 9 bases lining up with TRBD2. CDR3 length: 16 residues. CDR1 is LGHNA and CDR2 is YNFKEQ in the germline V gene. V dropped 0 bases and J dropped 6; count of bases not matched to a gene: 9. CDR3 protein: CASSQDLSGGFSEQYF. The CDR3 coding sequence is TGTGCCAGCAGCCAAGATCTCAGCGGGGGGTTTAGCGAGCAGTACTTC.

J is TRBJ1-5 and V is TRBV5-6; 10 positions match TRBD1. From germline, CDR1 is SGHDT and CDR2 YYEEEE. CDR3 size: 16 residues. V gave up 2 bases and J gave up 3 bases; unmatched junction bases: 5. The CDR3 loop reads CASSFSGTGVNQPQHF. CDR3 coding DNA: TGTGCCAGCAGCTTCAGCGGGACAGGGGTCAATCAGCCCCAGCATTTT.

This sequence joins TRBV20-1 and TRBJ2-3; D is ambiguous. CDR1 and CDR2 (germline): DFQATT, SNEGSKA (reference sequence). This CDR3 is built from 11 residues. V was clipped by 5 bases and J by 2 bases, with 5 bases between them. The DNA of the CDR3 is TGCAGTGCTGGAAACACAGATACGCAGTATTTT. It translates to CSAGNTDTQYF.

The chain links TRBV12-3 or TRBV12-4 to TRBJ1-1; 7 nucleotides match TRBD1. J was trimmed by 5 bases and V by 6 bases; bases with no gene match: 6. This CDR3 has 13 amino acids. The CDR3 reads CASSPTGRTEAFF. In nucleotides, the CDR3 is TGTGCCAGCAGCCCGACAGGGAGAACTGAAGCTTTCTTT.

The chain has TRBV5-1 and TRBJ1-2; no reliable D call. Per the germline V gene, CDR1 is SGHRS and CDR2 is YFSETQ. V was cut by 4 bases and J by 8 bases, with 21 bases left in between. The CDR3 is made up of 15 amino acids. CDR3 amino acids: CASSDGRGYLMGYTF. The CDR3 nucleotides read TGCGCCAGCAGCGACGGCCGGGGATATCTAATGGGCTACACCTTC.

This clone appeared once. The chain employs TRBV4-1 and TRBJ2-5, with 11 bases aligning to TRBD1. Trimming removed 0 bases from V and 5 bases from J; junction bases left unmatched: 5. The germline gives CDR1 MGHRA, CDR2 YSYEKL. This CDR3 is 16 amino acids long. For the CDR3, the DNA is TGCGCCAGCAGCCAAGATAGGACAGGGGGCTGGGAGACCCAGTACTTC. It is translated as CASSQDRTGGWETQYF.

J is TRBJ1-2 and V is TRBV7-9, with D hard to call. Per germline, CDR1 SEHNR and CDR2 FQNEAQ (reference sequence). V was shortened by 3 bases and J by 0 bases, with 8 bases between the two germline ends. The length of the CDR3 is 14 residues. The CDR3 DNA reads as TGTGCCAGCAGCTTCAGCTCGCCTAACTATGGCTACACCTTC. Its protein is CASSFSSPNYGYTF.

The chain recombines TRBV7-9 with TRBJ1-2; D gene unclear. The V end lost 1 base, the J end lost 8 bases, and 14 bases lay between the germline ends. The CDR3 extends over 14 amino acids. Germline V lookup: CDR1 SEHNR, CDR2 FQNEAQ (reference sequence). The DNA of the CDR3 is TGTGCCAGCAGCTTAGAGGGAGGCCCCAACGGCTACACCTTC. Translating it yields CASSLEGGPNGYTF.

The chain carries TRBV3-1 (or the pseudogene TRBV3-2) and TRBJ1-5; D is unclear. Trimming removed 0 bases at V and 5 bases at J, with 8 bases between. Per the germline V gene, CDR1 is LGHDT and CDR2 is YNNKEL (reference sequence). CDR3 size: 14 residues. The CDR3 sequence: CASSQDPGHQPQHF. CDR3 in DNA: TGTGCCAGCAGCCAAGACCCAGGACATCAGCCCCAGCATTTT.

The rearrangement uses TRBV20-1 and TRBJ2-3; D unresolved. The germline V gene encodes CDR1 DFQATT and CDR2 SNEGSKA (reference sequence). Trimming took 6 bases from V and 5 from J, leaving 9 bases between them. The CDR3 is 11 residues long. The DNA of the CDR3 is TGCAGTGCGACTTGGGGAGATACGCAGTATTTT. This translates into CSATWGDTQYF.

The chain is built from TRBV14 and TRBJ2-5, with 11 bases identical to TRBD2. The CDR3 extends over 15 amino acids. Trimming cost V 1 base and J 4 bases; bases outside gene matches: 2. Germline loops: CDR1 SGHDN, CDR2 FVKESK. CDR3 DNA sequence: TGTGCCAGCAGCCAAGGGCTAGCGGGGGGAGAGACCCAGTACTTC. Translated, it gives CASSQGLAGGETQYF. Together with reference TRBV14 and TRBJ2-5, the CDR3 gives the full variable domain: EAGVTQFPSHSVIEKGQTVTLRCDPISGHDNLYWYRRVMGKEIKFLLHFVKESKQDESGMPNNRFLAERTGGTYSTLKVQPAELEDSGVYFCASSQGLAGGETQYFGPGTRLLVL.

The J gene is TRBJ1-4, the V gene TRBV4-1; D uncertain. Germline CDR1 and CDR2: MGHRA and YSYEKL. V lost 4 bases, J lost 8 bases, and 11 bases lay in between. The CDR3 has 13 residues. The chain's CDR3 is CASSRIRREKLFF. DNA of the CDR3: TGCGCCAGCAGCCGGATTCGAAGGGAAAAACTGTTTTTT.

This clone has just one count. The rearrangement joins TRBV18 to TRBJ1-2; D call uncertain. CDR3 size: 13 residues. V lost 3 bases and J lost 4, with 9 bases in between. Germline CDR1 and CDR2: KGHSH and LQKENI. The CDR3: CASSPPSRYGYTF. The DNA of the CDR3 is TGTGCCAGCTCACCTCCCAGCCGCTATGGCTACACCTTC.

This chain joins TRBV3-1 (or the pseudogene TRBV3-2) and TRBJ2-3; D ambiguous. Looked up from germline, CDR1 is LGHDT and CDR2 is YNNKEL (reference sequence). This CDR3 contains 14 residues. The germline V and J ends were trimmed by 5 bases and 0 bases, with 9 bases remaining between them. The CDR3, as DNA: TGTGCCAGCAGCTTTCAGGCTAGCACAGATACGCAGTATTTT. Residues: CASSFQASTDTQYF.

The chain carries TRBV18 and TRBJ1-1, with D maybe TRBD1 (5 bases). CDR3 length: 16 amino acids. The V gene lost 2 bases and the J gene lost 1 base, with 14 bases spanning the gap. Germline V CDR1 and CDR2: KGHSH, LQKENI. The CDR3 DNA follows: TGTGCCAGCTCACCAGACATCGCAGGGAGGAACACTGAAGCTTTCTTT. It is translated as CASSPDIAGRNTEAFF.

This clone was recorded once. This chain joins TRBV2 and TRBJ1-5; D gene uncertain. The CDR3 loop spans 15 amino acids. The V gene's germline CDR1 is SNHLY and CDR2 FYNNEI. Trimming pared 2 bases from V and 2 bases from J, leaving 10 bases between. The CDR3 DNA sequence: TGTGCCAGCAGTGAAATTCGGTCCGGCAATCAGCCCCAGCATTTT. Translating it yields CASSEIRSGNQPQHF.

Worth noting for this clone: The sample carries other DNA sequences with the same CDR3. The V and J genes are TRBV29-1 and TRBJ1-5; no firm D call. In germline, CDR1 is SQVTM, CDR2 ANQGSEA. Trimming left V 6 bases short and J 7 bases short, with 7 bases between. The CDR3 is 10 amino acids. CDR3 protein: CSVGDQPQHF. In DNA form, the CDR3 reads TGCAGCGTGGGTGACCAGCCCCAGCATTTT.